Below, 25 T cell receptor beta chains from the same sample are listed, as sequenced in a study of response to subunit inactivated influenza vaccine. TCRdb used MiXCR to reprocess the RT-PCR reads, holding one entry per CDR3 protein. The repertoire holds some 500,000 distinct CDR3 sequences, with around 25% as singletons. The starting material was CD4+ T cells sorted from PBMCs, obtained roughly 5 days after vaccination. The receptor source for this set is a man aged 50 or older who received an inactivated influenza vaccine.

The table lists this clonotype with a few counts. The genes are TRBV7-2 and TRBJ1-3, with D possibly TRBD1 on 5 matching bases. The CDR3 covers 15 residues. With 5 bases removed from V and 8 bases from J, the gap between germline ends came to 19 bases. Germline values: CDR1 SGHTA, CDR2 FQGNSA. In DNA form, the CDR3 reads TGTGCCAGCAGCGCGCATCCGGGGCGACGGGACACCATATATTTT. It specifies CASSAHPGRRDTIYF.

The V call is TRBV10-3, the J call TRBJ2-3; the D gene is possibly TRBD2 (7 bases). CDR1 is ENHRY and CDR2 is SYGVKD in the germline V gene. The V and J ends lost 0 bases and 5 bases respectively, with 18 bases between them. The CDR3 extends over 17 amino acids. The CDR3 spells CAISESRGGAGKDTQYF. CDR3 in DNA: TGTGCCATCAGTGAGTCGAGGGGGGGGGCCGGAAAAGATACGCAGTATTTT.

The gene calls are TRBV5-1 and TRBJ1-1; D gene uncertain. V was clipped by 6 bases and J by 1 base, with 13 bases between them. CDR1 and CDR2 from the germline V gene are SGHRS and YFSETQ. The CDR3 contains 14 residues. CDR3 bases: TGCGCCAGCAAGGCCGGGAGTACGAACACTGAAGCTTTCTTT. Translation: CASKAGSTNTEAFF.

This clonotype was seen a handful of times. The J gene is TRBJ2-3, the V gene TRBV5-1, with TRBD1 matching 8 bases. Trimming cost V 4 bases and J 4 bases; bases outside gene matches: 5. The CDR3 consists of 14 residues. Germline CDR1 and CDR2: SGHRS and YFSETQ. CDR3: CASSTDRGADTQYF. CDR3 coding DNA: TGCGCCAGCAGCACCGACAGGGGAGCAGATACGCAGTATTTT.

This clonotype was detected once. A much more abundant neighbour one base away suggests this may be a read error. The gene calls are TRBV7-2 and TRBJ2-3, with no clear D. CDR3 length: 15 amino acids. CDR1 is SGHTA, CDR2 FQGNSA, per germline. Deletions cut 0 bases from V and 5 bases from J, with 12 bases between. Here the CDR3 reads CASSLAGMSGDTQYF. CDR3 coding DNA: TGTGCCAGCAGCTTAGCGGGAATGAGTGGAGATACGCAGTATTTT.

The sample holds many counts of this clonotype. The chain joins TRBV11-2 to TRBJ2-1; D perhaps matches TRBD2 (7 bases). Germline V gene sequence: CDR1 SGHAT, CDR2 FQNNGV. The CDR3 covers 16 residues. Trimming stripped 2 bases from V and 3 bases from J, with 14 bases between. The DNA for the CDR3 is TGTGCCAGCAGCTTAAGGGGGGGAGGGAACTACAATGAGCAGTTCTTC. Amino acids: CASSLRGGGNYNEQFF. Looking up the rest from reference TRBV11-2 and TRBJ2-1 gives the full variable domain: EAGVAQSPRYKIIEKRQSVAFWCNPISGHATLYWYQQILGQGPKLLIQFQNNGVVDDSQLPKDRFSAERLKGVDSTLKIQPAKLEDSAVYLCASSLRGGGNYNEQFFGPGTRLTVL.

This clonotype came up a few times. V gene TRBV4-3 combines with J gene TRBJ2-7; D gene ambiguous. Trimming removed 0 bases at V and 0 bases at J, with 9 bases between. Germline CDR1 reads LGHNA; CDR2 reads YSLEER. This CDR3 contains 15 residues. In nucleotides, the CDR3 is TGCGCCAGCAGCCAAGACGCGAGCAACTCCTACGAGCAGTACTTC. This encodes CASSQDASNSYEQYF.

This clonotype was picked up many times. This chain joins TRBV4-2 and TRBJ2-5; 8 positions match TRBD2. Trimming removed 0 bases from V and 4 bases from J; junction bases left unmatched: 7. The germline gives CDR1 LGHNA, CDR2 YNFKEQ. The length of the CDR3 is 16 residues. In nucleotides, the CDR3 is TGTGCCAGCAGCCAAGATGCCAGCGGGGGAGGAGAGACCCAGTACTTC. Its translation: CASSQDASGGGETQYF.

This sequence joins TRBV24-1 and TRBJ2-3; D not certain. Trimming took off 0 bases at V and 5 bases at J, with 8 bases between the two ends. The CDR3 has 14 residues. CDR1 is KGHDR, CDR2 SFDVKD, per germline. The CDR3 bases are TGTGCCACCAGTGATTTGCCCACGGGAGATACGCAGTATTTT. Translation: CATSDLPTGDTQYF.

CDR3 amino acids: CASNLAGGQETQYF. CDR3 DNA sequence: TGTGCCAGCAATCTAGCGGGGGGCCAAGAGACCCAGTACTTC. The chain links TRBV2 to TRBJ2-5, with 11 nucleotides matching TRBD2. Per germline, CDR1 SNHLY and CDR2 FYNNEI. The CDR3 runs to 14 residues. Trimming cost V 7 bases and J 1 base; bases outside gene matches: 2.

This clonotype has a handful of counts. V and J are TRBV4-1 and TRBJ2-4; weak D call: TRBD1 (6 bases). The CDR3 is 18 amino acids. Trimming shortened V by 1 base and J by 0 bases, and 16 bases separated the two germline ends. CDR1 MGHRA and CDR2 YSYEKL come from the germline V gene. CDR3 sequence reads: CASSQGGQSGLAKNIQYF. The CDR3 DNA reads TGCGCCAGCAGCCAAGGTGGACAGTCGGGTCTAGCCAAAAACATTCAGTACTTC.

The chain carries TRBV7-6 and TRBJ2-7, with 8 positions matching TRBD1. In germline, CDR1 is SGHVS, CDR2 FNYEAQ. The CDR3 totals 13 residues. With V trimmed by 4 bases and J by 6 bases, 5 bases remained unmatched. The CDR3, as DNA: TGTGCCAGCAGCTCGAAGGACAGGGCCGAGCAGTACTTC. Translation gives CASSSKDRAEQYF.

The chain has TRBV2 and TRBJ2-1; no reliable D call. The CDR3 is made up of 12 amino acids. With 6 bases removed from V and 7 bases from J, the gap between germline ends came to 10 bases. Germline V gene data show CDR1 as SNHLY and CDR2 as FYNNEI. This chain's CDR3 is CASRSGGNEQFF. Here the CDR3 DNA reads TGTGCCAGCAGGAGTGGTGGAAATGAGCAGTTCTTC.

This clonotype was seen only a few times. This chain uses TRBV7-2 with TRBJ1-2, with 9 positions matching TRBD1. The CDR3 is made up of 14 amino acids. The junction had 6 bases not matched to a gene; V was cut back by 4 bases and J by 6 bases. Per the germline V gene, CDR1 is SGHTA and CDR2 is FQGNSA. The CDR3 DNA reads TGTGCCAGCAGCTACACAGGGGGCGGCGATGGCTACACCTTC. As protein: CASSYTGGGDGYTF. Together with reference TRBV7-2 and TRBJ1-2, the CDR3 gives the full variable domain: GAGVSQSPSNKVTEKGKDVELRCDPISGHTALYWYRQSLGQGLEFLIYFQGNSAPDKSGLPSDRFSAERTGGSVSTLTIQRTQQEDSAVYLCASSYTGGGDGYTFGSGTRLTVV.

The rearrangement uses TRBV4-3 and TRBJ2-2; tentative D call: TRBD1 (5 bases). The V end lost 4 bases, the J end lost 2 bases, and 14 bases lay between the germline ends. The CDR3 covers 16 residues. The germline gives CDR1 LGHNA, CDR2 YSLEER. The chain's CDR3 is CASSRMAGFNTGELFF. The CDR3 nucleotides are TGCGCCAGCAGCCGGATGGCAGGGTTTAACACCGGGGAGCTGTTTTTT.

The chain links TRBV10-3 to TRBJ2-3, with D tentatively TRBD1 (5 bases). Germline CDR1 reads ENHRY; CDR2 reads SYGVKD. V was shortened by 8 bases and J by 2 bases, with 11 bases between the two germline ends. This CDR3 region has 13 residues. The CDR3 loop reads CAIGEQVTDTQYF. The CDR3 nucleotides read TGTGCCATCGGAGAACAGGTCACAGATACGCAGTATTTT.

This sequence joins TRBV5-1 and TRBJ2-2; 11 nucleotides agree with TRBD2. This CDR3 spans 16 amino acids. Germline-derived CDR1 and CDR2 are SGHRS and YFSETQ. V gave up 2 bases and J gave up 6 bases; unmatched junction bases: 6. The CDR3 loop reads CASSFTSGSPSGELFF. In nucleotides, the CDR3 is TGCGCCAGCAGCTTTACTAGCGGGAGCCCTTCCGGGGAGCTGTTTTTT.

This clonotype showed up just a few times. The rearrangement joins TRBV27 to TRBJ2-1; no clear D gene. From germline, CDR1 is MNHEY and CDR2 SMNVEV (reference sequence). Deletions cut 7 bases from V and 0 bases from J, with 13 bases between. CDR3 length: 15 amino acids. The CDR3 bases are TGTGCCAGCACCCTAGGCGGTAGCTCCTACAATGAGCAGTTCTTC. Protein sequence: CASTLGGSSYNEQFF.

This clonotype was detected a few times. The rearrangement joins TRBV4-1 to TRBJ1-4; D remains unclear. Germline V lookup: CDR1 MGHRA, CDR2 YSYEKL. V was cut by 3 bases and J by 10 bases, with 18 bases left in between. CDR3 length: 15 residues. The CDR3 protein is CASSQDGRRGGKLFF. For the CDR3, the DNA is TGCGCCAGCAGCCAGGATGGACGGAGAGGAGGAAAACTGTTTTTT.

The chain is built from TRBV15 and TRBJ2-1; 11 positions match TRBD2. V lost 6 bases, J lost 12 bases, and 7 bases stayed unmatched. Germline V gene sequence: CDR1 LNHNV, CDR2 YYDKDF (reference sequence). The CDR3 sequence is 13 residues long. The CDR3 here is CATRGTSGTAQFF. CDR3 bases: TGTGCCACCAGGGGGACTAGCGGTACGGCGCAGTTCTTC.

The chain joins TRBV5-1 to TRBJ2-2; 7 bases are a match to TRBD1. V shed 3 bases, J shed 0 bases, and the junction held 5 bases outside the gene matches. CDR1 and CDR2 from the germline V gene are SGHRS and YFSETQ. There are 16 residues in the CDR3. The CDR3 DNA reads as TGCGCCAGCAGCTCCGGACAGGTGACGAACACCGGGGAGCTGTTTTTT. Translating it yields CASSSGQVTNTGELFF.

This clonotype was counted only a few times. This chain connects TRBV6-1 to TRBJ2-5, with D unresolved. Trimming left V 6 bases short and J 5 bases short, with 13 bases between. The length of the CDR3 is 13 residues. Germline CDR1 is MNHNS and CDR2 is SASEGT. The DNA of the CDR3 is TGTGCCAGCAGGACCTCCCACTCGGAGACCCAGTACTTC. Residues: CASRTSHSETQYF.

The CDR3 sequence is CAISAGAENTEAFF. The CDR3 region has the DNA TGTGCCATCAGTGCAGGGGCCGAGAACACTGAAGCTTTCTTT. This chain connects TRBV10-3 to TRBJ1-1; weak D call: TRBD1 (6 bases). With 4 bases removed from V and 1 base from J, the gap between germline ends came to 10 bases. The germline V gene encodes CDR1 ENHRY and CDR2 SYGVKD. This CDR3 spans 14 amino acids.

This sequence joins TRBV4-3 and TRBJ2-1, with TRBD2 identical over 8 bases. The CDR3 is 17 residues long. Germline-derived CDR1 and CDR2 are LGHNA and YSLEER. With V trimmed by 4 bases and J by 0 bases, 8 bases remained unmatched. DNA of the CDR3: TGCGCCAGCAGCCGAGACTATAGCGGGGTCTCCTACAATGAGCAGTTCTTC. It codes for CASSRDYSGVSYNEQFF.

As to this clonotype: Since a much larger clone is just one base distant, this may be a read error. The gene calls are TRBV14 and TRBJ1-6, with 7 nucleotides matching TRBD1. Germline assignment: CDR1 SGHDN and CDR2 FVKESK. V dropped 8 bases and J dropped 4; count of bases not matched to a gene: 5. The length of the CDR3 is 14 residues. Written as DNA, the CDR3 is TGTGCCAGCGGCGAGACAGGGTATAATTCACCCCTCCACTTT. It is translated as CASGETGYNSPLHF.